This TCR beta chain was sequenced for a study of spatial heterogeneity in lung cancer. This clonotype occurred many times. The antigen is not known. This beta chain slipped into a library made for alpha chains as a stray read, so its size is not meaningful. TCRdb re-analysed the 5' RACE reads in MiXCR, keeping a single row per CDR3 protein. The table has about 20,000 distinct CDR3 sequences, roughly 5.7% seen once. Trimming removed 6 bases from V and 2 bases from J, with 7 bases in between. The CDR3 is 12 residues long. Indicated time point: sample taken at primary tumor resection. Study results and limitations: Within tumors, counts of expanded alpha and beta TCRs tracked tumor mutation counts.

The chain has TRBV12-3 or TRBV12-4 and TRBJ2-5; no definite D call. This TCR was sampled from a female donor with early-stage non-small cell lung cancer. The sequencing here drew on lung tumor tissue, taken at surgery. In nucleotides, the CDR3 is TGTGCCAGCAGGCCTGAGCAAGAGACCCAGTACTTC. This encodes CASRPEQETQYF.